This T cell receptor (beta chain) was documented in a study of blood T cell repertoires in COVID-19. Study summary: Acute and convalescent COVID-19 specimens originated in the United States, Italy and Spain. T cells, B-cell-depleted T cells, or PBMCs provided the cDNA or gDNA that served as material.

Per the study methods: The assay estimated nucleated cells by amplifying reference gene primers. Here immunoSEQ multiplex PCR was the method, and the copy in TCRdb shows in-frame clones only, minus some. The DNA was the basis for D and trimming; V, J and clone size are from that table. Among 200,000 to 250,000 clones listed, approximately 85% were seen once. Seattle researchers signed up patients amid active infection and tracked them longitudinally. Per germline, CDR1 SGHRS and CDR2 YFSETQ. The CDR3 extends over 13 amino acids. V was clipped by 6 bases and J by 4 bases, with 10 bases between them. The V gene is TRBV5-1, the J gene TRBJ2-2, with a weak D call TRBD1 (6 bases). This clonotype originated in a woman older than 75 with COVID-19, enrolled during active disease. The sample taken for sequencing was peripheral blood. CDR3 coding DNA: TGCGCCAGCATTAGGGGGAGCACCGGGGAGCTGTTTTTT. It translates to CASIRGSTGELFF.